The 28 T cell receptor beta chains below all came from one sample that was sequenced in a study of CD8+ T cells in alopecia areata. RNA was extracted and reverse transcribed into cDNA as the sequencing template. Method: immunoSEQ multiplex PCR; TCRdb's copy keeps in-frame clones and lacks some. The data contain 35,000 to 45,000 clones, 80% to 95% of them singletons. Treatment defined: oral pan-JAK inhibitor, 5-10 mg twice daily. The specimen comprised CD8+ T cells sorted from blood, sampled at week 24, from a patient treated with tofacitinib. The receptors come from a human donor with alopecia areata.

The CDR3 region has the DNA TGTGCCAGCAGTGAAGTGTACCTACCCTACGAGCAGTACTTC. Residues: CASSEVYLPYEQYF. This chain uses TRBV6-1 with TRBJ2-7, with D uncertain. Germline loops: CDR1 MNHNS, CDR2 SASEGT. The CDR3 is made up of 14 amino acids. Trimming took off 1 base at V and 2 bases at J, with 9 bases between the two ends.

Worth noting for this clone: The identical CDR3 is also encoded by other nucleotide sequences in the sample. This CDR3 is CASSLERGARRGYNEQFF. The CDR3 DNA is TGTGCCAGCAGTTTGGAGCGGGGGGCTAGAAGGGGATACAATGAGCAGTTCTTC. The V gene is TRBV27, the J gene TRBJ2-1; 9 bases match TRBD2. V dropped 3 bases and J dropped 4; count of bases not matched to a gene: 13. Germline V CDR1 and CDR2: MNHEY, SMNVEV (reference sequence). The CDR3 covers 18 residues.

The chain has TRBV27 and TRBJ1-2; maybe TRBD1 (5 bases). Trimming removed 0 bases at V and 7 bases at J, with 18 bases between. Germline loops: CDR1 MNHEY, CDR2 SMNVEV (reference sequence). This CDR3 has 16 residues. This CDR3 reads CASSLSVHEGNTGYTF. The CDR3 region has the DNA TGTGCCAGCAGTTTATCGGTCCATGAGGGGAATACTGGCTACACCTTC.

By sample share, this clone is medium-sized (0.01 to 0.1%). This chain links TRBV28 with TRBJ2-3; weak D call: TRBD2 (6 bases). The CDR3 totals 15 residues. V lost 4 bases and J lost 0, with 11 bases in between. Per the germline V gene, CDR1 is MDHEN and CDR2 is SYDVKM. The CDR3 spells CASSSGDLSTDTQYF. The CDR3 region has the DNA TGTGCCAGCAGTTCGGGGGATCTTAGCACAGATACGCAGTATTTT.

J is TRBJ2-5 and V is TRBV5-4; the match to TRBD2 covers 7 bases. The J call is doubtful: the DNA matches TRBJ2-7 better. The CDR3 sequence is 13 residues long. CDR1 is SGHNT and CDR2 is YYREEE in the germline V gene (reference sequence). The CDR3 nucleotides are TGTGCCAGCAGCTTGGCCGCGGGGGTCGAGCAGTACTTC. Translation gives CASSLAAGVEQYF.

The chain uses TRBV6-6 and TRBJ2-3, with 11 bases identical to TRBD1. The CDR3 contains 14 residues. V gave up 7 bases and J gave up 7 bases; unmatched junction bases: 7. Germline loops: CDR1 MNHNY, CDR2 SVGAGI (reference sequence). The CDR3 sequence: CASTGTGGLNTQYF. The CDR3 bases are TGTGCCAGCACCGGGACAGGGGGATTGAATACGCAGTATTTT.

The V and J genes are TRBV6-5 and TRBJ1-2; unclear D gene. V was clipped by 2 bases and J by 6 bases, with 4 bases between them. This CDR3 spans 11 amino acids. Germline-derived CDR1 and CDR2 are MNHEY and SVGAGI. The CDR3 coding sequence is TGTGCCAGCAGTTACATGGATGGCTACACCTTC. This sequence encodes CASSYMDGYTF.

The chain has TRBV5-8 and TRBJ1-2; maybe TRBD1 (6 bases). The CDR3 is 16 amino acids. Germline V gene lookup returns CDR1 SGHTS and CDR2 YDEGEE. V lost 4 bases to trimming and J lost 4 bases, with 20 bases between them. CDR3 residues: CASSLGGDESLYGYTF. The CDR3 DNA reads TGTGCCAGCAGCCTCGGGGGCGACGAGTCCCTCTATGGCTACACCTTC.

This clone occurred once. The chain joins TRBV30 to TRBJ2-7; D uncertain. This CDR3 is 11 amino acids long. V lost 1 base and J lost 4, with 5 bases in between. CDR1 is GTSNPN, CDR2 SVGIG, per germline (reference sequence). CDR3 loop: CAWSDPYEQYF. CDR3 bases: TGTGCCTGGAGTGATCCTTACGAGCAGTACTTC. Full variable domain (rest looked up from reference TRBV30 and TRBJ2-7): SQTIHQWPATLVQPVGSPLSLECTVEGTSNPNLYWYRQAAGRGLQLLFYSVGIGQISSEVPQNLSASRPQDRQFILSSKKLLLSDSGFYLCAWSDPYEQYFGPGTRLTVT.

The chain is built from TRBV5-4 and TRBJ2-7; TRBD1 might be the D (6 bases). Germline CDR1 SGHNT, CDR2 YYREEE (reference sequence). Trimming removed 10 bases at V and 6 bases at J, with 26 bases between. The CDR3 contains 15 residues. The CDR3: CAAAWSSRDIGEQYF. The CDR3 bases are TGTGCCGCAGCTTGGAGTTCGAGGGACATCGGCGAGCAGTACTTC.

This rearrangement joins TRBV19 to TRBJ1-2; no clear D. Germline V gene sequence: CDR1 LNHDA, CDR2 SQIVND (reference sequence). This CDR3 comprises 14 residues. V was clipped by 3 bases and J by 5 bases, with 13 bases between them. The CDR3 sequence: CASSIYDELYGYTF. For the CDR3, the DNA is TGTGCCAGTAGTATCTACGATGAATTATATGGCTACACCTTC. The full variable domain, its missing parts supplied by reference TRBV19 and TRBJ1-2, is DGGITQSPKYLFRKEGQNVTLSCEQNLNHDAMYWYRQDPGQGLRLIYYSQIVNDFQKGDIAEGYSVSREKKESFPLTVTSAQKNPTAFYLCASSIYDELYGYTFGSGTRLTVV.

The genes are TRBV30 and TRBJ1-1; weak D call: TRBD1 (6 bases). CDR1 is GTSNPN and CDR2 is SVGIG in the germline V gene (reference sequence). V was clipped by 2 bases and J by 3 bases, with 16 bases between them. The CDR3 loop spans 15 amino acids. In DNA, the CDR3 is TGTGCCTGGAGTCCCTTCAGGGGAGGGTACACTGAAGCTTTCTTT. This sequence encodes CAWSPFRGGYTEAFF.

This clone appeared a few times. The CDR3 spells CASSYSSPGPEQYF. The CDR3 bases are TGTGCCAGCAGTTACTCGAGCCCAGGGCCTGAGCAGTACTTC. The rearrangement uses TRBV6-5 and TRBJ2-7; D possibly corresponds to TRBD1 (5 bases). CDR1 and CDR2 (germline): MNHEY, SVGAGI. CDR3 size: 14 residues. V shed 0 bases and J shed 7 bases, with 13 bases lying between them.

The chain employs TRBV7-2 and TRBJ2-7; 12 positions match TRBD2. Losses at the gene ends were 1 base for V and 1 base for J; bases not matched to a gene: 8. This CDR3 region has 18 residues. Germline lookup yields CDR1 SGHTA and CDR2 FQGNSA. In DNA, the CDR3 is TGTGCCAGCAGCTTAGGACTACTAGCGGGGGGCGTATCCTACGAGCAGTACTTC. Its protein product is CASSLGLLAGGVSYEQYF. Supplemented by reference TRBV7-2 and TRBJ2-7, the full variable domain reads GAGVSQSPSNKVTEKGKDVELRCDPISGHTALYWYRQSLGQGLEFLIYFQGNSAPDKSGLPSDRFSAERTGGSVSTLTIQRTQQEDSAVYLCASSLGLLAGGVSYEQYFGPGTRLTVT.

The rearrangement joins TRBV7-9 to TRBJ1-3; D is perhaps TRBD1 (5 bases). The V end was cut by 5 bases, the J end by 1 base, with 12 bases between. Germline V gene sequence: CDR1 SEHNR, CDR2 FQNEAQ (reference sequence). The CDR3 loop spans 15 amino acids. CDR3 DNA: TGTGCCAGCAGCACCCCGACAGTTTCTGGAAACACCATATATTTT. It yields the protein CASSTPTVSGNTIYF.

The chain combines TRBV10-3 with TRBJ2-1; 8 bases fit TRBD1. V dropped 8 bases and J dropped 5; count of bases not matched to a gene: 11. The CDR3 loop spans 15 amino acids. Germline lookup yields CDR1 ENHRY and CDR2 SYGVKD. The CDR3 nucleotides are TGTGCCATCGGGGTTTCAGGGGGCGCTCACAATGAGCAGTTCTTC. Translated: CAIGVSGGAHNEQFF.

The DNA of the CDR3 is TGCAGCGTTGAGGACGGGATGAACACTGAAGCTTTCTTT. This sequence encodes CSVEDGMNTEAFF. V and J are TRBV29-1 and TRBJ1-1, with D unclear. Germline V lookup: CDR1 SQVTM, CDR2 ANQGSEA. The CDR3 runs to 13 residues. The V and J ends lost 3 bases and 0 bases respectively, with 8 bases between them.

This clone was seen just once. The CDR3 loop reads CASNTVRGPGEQYF. In DNA, the CDR3 is TGTGCCAGCAACACCGTCAGGGGGCCAGGCGAGCAGTACTTC. The chain couples TRBV27 to TRBJ2-7; 8 bases line up with TRBD1. The germline gives CDR1 MNHEY, CDR2 SMNVEV (reference sequence). V lost 7 bases, J lost 6 bases, and 11 bases stayed unmatched. The CDR3 covers 14 residues.

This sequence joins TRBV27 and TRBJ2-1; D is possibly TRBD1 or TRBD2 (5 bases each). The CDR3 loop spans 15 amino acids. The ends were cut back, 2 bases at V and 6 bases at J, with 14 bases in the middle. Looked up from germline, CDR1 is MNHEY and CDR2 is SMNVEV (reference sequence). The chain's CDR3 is CASSLPAGTSNEQFF. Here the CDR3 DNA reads TGTGCCAGCAGTTTACCTGCCGGGACCTCCAATGAGCAGTTCTTC.

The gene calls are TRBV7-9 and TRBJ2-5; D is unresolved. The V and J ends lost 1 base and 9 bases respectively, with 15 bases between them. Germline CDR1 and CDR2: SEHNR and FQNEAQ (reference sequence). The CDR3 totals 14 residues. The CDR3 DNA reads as TGTGCCAGCAGCTTAGAAGATGGTCTTGCGGCCCAGTACTTC. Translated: CASSLEDGLAAQYF.

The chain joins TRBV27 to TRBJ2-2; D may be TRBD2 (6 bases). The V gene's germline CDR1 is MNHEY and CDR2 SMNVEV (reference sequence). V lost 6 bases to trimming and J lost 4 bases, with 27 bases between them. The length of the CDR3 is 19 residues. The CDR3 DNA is TGTGCCAGCAGCTCCTGGGGGGTAGCGCTGGGGGGTAGCACCGGGGAGCTGTTTTTT. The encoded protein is CASSSWGVALGGSTGELFF.

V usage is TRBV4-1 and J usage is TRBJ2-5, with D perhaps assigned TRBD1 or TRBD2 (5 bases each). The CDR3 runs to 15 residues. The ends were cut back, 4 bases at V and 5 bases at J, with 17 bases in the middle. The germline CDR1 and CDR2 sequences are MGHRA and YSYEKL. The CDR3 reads CASSPRDGGKETQYF. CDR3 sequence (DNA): TGCGCCAGCAGCCCCAGGGACGGTGGGAAGGAGACCCAGTACTTC.

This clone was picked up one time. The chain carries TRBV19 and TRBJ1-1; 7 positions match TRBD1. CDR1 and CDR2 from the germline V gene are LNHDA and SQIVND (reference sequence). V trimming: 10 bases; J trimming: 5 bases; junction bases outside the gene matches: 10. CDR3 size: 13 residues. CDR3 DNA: TGTGCCACTCAGGGGGGATACGGGACTGAAGCTTTCTTT. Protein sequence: CATQGGYGTEAFF.

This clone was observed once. CDR3 sequence: CASSDSHREGVQPQHF. CDR3 sequence (DNA): TGTGCCAGCAGTGACTCCCACAGGGAGGGGGTTCAGCCCCAGCATTTT. The chain recombines TRBV6-4 with TRBJ1-5, with D possibly being TRBD1 (6 bases). The CDR3 sequence is 16 residues long. The germline V and J ends were trimmed by 0 bases and 6 bases, with 15 bases remaining between them. Germline CDR1 is MRHNA and CDR2 is SNTAGT.

CDR3 nucleotide sequence: TGTGCCAGCAGCTTATTTGTGGGACAGCTCTCCTACGAGCAGTACTTC. Translation gives CASSLFVGQLSYEQYF. The V and J genes are TRBV7-9 and TRBJ2-7; the match to TRBD1 covers 7 bases. J gave up 0 bases and V 2 bases, and 7 bases lay outside the gene matches. Germline CDR1 is SEHNR and CDR2 is FQNEAQ (reference sequence). This CDR3 comprises 16 residues.

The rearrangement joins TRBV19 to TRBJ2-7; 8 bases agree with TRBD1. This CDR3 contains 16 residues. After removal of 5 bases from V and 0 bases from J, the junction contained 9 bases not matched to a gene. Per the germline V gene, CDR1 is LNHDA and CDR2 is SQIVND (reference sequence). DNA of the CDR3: TGTGCCAGTAGTTGGGTTCAGGGGGCCAGCTCCTACGAGCAGTACTTC. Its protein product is CASSWVQGASSYEQYF. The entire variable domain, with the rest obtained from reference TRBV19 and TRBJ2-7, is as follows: DGGITQSPKYLFRKEGQNVTLSCEQNLNHDAMYWYRQDPGQGLRLIYYSQIVNDFQKGDIAEGYSVSREKKESFPLTVTSAQKNPTAFYLCASSWVQGASSYEQYFGPGTRLTVT.

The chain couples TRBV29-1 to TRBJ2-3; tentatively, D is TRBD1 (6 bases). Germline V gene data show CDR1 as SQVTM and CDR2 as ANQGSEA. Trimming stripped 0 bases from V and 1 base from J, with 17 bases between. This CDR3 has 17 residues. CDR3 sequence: CSVEDYLTGSGTDTQYF. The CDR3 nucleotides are TGCAGCGTTGAAGATTACCTCACAGGGTCGGGCACAGATACGCAGTATTTT.

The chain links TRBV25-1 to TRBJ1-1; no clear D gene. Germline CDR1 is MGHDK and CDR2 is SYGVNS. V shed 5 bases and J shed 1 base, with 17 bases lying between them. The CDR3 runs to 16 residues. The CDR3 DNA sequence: TGTGCCAGCAGTCCCCCGGCAGTGGGGAGGAACACTGAAGCTTTCTTT. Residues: CASSPPAVGRNTEAFF.